This entry lists 9 T cell receptor beta chains sequenced from one sample in a study of identical twins. MiXCR, run by TCRdb on the 5' RACE reads, gives a single entry per CDR3 protein. The sample carries some 600,000 distinct CDR3 sequences, under 8.5% recorded once. This same sample was also part of a study on yellow fever vaccine responses in identical twins.

The sample comprised PBMCs. The receptors were gathered from a woman aged 18-35 years in good health.

This clonotype was seen ten or more times. The rearrangement uses TRBV7-9 and TRBJ1-2; no reliable D call. CDR1 and CDR2 (germline): SEHNR, FQNEAQ (reference sequence). Trimming stripped 1 base from V and 8 bases from J, with 5 bases between. The CDR3 extends over 11 amino acids. CDR3 in amino acids: CASSLDRGYTF. DNA of the CDR3: TGTGCCAGCAGCTTAGACCGGGGCTACACCTTC.

This clonotype was seen at least ten times. The chain recombines TRBV5-8 with TRBJ2-2, with a possible D match to TRBD2 (6 bases). This CDR3 has 15 residues. V lost 7 bases and J 0 bases, leaving 13 bases between the germline ends. From germline, CDR1 is SGHTS and CDR2 YDEGEE. The CDR3 region has the DNA TGTGCCAGCCCCGCGGGGCTATCGAACACCGGGGAGCTGTTTTTT. Residues: CASPAGLSNTGELFF.

In its sample, this clonotype was seen a few times. V and J are TRBV4-2 and TRBJ2-1; D gene uncertain. V lost 0 bases to trimming and J lost 13 bases, with 10 bases between them. CDR1 is LGHNA and CDR2 is YNFKEQ in the germline V gene. This CDR3 is 12 amino acids long. CDR3 nucleotide sequence: TGTGCCAGCAGCCAAGATCAAATTGTACAGTTCTTC. It codes for CASSQDQIVQFF.

In DNA, the CDR3 is TGTGCCAGCAGCTTAGTCAGGGTAAGCGTGCAGTTCTTC. Residues: CASSLVRVSVQFF. The gene calls are TRBV11-2 and TRBJ2-1; tentatively, D is TRBD1 (5 bases). With 1 base removed from V and 12 bases from J, the gap between germline ends came to 13 bases. Germline V gene data show CDR1 as SGHAT and CDR2 as FQNNGV. This CDR3 contains 13 residues. The full variable domain, with the rest looked up from reference TRBV11-2 and TRBJ2-1, is EAGVAQSPRYKIIEKRQSVAFWCNPISGHATLYWYQQILGQGPKLLIQFQNNGVVDDSQLPKDRFSAERLKGVDSTLKIQPAKLEDSAVYLCASSLVRVSVQFFGPGTRLTVL.

The chain uses TRBV10-2 and TRBJ2-1, with 8 bases matching TRBD2. The V gene's germline CDR1 is WSHSY and CDR2 SAAADI. The trim removed 6 bases at V and 6 bases at J, leaving 10 bases unmatched. The CDR3 is 15 residues long. As DNA, the CDR3 is TGCGCCAGCAGGGACACTAGCGGAGCAAGCAATGAGCAGTTCTTC. Translated: CASRDTSGASNEQFF.

The rearrangement uses TRBV20-1 and TRBJ2-2, with D possibly TRBD1 on 5 matching bases. From germline, CDR1 is DFQATT and CDR2 SNEGSKA (reference sequence). The CDR3 length is 11 residues. Trimming took off 3 bases at V and 13 bases at J, with 12 bases between the two ends. The CDR3 sequence: CSAREQGGLFF. CDR3 DNA sequence: TGCAGTGCTAGGGAGCAGGGCGGGCTGTTTTTT.

The chain has TRBV3-1 and TRBJ1-1, with D perhaps matching TRBD1 (6 bases). The CDR3 is 14 residues long. Trimming shortened V by 3 bases and J by 2 bases, and 10 bases separated the two germline ends. Germline values: CDR1 LGHDT, CDR2 YNNKEL (reference sequence). In nucleotides, the CDR3 is TGTGCCAGCAGCCAGTCGGACAGAAACACTGAAGCTTTCTTT. Protein sequence: CASSQSDRNTEAFF.

V and J are TRBV4-2 and TRBJ2-7, with 11 nucleotides matching TRBD2. The J segment lost 5 bases and the V segment lost 2 bases, leaving 5 bases of the junction unmatched. There are 15 residues in the CDR3. Germline values: CDR1 LGHNA, CDR2 YNFKEQ. The CDR3 sequence is CASSQTLAGVDEQYF. CDR3 in DNA: TGTGCCAGCAGCCAAACACTAGCGGGAGTCGACGAGCAGTACTTC.

This clonotype has more than one count but fewer than ten. The chain couples TRBV3-1 to TRBJ2-3; D is possibly TRBD2 (6 bases). The CDR3 totals 17 residues. Germline CDR1 and CDR2: LGHDT and YNNKEL (reference sequence). Between the trimmed V and J ends, which lost 4 bases and 4 bases, there was a span of 21 bases. The CDR3 nucleotides read TGTGCCAGCAGCCCCCCACCGGGCCGCGGGAAGGCAGATACGCAGTATTTT. Translation gives CASSPPPGRGKADTQYF.